This T cell receptor beta chain was captured in a study of blood T cell repertoires in COVID-19. The overall study: Acute and convalescent COVID-19 samples came from the United States, Italy and Spain. The cDNA or gDNA used as material had been derived from T cells, B-cell-depleted T cells, or PBMCs.

How the authors handled the data: Scientists estimated how many nucleated cells there were by amplifying reference gene primers. Some clones are missing from TCRdb's copy, which holds only in-frame ones; the method was immunoSEQ multiplex PCR. That table supplies the V and J calls and clone size; D and trimming were determined from the DNA. The sample contains approximately 300,000 clones, around 92% of which appear only once. Trimming took 1 base from V and 3 from J, leaving 9 bases between them. The CDR3 is made up of 14 amino acids. From germline, CDR1 is KGHSH and CDR2 LQKENI. To note about this clone: Other DNA sequences from this sample encode an identical CDR3 as well.

Sequenced input: peripheral blood. This TCR derives from a man in his late teens or twenties who had recovered from COVID-19. This chain links TRBV18 with TRBJ1-1, with D possibly being TRBD1 (5 bases). CDR3 amino acids: CASSPQGLDTEAFF. Written as DNA, the CDR3 is TGTGCCAGCTCACCACAGGGACTGGACACTGAAGCTTTCTTT. The full variable domain, completed using reference TRBV18 and TRBJ1-1, is NAGVMQNPRHLVRRRGQEARLRCSPMKGHSHVYWYRQLPEEGLKFMVYLQKENIIDESGMPKERFSAEFPKEGPSILRIQQVVRGDSAAYFCASSPQGLDTEAFFGQGTRLTVV.